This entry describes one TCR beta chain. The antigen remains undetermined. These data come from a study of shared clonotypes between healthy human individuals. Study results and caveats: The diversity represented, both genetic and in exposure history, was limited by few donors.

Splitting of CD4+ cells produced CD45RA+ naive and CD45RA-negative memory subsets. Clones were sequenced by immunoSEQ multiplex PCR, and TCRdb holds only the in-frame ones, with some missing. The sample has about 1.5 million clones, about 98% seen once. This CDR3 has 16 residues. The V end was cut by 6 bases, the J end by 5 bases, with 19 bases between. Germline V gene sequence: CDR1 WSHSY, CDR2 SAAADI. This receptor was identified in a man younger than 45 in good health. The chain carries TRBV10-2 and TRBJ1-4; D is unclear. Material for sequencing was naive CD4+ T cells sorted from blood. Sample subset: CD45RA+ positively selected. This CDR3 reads CASRPLESYTNEKLFF. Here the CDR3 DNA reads TGCGCCAGCAGGCCCCTTGAAAGCTACACGAATGAAAAACTGTTTTTT.